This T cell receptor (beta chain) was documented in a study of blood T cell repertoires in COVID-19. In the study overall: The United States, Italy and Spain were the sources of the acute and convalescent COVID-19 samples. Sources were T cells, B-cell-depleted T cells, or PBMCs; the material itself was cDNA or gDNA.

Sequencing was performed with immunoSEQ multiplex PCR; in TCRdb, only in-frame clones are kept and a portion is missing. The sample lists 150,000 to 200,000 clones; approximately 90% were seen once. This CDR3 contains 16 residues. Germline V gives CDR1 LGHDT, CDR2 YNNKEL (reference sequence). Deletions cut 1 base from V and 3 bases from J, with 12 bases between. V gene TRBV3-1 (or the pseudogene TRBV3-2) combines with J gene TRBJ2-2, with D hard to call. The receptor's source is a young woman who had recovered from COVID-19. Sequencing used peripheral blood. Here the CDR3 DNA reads TGTGCCAGCAGCCAAGCGGATCGGAGTTACACCGGGGAGCTGTTTTTT. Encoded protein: CASSQADRSYTGELFF.